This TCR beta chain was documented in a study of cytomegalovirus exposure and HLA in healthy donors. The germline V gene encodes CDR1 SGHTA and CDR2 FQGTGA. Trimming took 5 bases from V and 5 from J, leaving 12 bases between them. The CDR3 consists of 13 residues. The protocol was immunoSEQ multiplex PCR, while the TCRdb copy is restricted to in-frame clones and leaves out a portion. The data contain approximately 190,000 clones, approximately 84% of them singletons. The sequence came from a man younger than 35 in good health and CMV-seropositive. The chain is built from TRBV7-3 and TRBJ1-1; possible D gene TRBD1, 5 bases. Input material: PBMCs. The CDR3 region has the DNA TGTGCCAGCAGCGGGGCTTCTTGGACTGAAGCTTTCTTT. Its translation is CASSGASWTEAFF.